This TCR beta chain appears in the sequencing data of a study of patients and donors after allogeneic stem cell transplantation. TCRdb reprocessed the RT-PCR reads with MiXCR, giving one entry per CDR3 protein. This sample has 900,000 to 1,000,000 distinct CDR3 sequences; 18% occur once, and the top ten carry approximately 5.9%. This clonotype was observed a few times. This CDR3 is built from 15 residues. CDR1 and CDR2 (germline): SGHRS, YFSETQ. V lost 3 bases, J lost 6 bases, and 15 bases lay in between. Sequencing was performed on blood, either unsorted or a sorted T cell fraction (not recorded which). The TCR originated in a human donor who was either an allogeneic HSCT recipient or a stem cell or donor lymphocyte infusion donor (not recorded which). It is not recorded whose cells these are; they may come from a transplant donor. The chain uses TRBV5-1 and TRBJ2-2; D is uncertain. Here the CDR3 DNA reads TGCGCCAGCAGCTGGGCCACTACAAGGGCCGGGGAGCTGTTTTTT. This encodes CASSWATTRAGELFF. Together with reference TRBV5-1 and TRBJ2-2, the CDR3 gives the full variable domain: KAGVTQTPRYLIKTRGQQVTLSCSPISGHRSVSWYQQTPGQGLQFLFEYFSETQRNKGNFPGRFSGRQFSNSRSEMNVSTLELGDSALYLCASSWATTRAGELFFGEGSRLTVL.